A selection of T cell receptor beta chains follows, all from one sample in a study of CD8+ T cells in alopecia areata. Some clones are missing from TCRdb's copy, which holds only in-frame ones; the method was immunoSEQ multiplex PCR. Of about 30,000 clones in the sample, less than 65% were seen once. The source material was NKG2D-high CD8+ T cells sorted from blood. The receptors come from a human donor with alopecia areata. Each CDR3 is given without its conserved first and last residue.

>TRBJ1-4|10|TRBV29-1
SVVWPDEKLF
>TRBJ1-2|11|TRBV6-5
ASRSTGVDGYT
>TRBJ2-2|19|TRBV13
ASSCYPDGRCMDSPNGELF
>TRBJ2-7|11|TRBV27
ASSPRGAIEQY
>TRBJ1-2|14|TRBV7-9
AIPRWQGAPDYGYT
>TRBJ2-1|13|TRBV27
ASSVGTSGRDEQF
>TRBJ2-5|11|TRBV30
AWEGQPAETQY
>TRBJ2-7|9|TRBV19
ATRAAYEQY
>TRBJ1-1|10|TRBV6-6
ASSYGGTEAF
>TRBJ1-1|13|TRBV5-6
ASSLLLRDFREAF
>TRBJ2-2|12|TRBV29-1
SVEGGRNTGELF
>TRBJ1-3|12|TRBV27
ASSPQSSGNTIY
>TRBJ2-1|11|TRBV4-1
ASSQAGGNEQF
>TRBJ1-2|12|TRBV6-5
ASSLGDGDYGYT
>TRBJ2-2|17|TRBV19
ASSIDSSGLAVNTGELF
>TRBJ2-3|15|TRBV4-1
ASSQGLERAMADTQY
>TRBJ2-3|14|TRBV4-2
ASSPPGREGTDTQY
>TRBJ2-3|13|TRBV6-6
ASSYKGGFLDTQY
>TRBJ2-7|13|TRBV5-4
ASSLQRDSSYEQY
>TRBJ1-5|11|TRBV7-9
ASSFGPNQPQH
>TRBJ2-7|11|TRBV29-1
SVGGGWAYEQY
>TRBJ2-1|12|TRBV7-9
ASSLDVVYNEQF
>TRBJ1-2|10|TRBV6-5
ASSYPGYGYT
>TRBJ1-1|10|TRBV23-1
ASRRLNTEAF
>TRBJ2-4|11|TRBV7-9
ASSSWTKDIQY
>TRBJ1-5|17|TRBV2
ASSEVPGGGGPHNQPQH
>TRBJ1-2|13|TRBV7-9
ASSSPTPAVYGYT
>TRBJ2-3|9|TRBV5-1
ASSSTDTQY
>TRBJ2-1|13|TRBV4-1
ASSQKDRVPNEQF
>TRBJ2-7|12|TRBV4-1
ASSHSGSNYEQY
>TRBJ2-7|12|TRBV7-2
ASSRSGTTYEQY
>TRBJ1-6|12|TRBV9
ASSATGDNSPLH
>TRBJ2-7|8|TRBV20-1
SAGDYEQY
>TRBJ2-1|14|TRBV19
ASSMYGLAGYNEQF
>TRBJ2-2|14|TRBV5-4
ASSLVGQGERGELF
>TRBJ2-7|11|TRBV29-1
SVKPGPAYEQY
>TRBJ2-1|14|TRBV7-9
ASSRRGTSGIHEQF
>TRBJ2-1|10|TRBV27
ASSLFGSEQF
>TRBJ2-7|12|TRBV4-1
ASSQGDRGYEQY
>TRBJ2-7|13|TRBV5-4
ASSEGTGPLYEQY
>TRBJ2-1|17|TRBV18
ASSAGREGTSGSYHEQF
>TRBJ2-6|18|TRBV4-2
ASSQDPMALLSSGANVLT
>TRBJ1-2|14|TRBV6-6
ASSYPNPHAGWGYT
>TRBJ2-5|15|TRBV4-3
ASSQDLGLAFQETQY
>TRBJ2-7|10|TRBV29-1
SVAPGDYEQY
>TRBJ2-1|16|TRBV4-1
ASSQTRLAGALYNEQF
>TRBJ2-1|12|TRBV11-3
ASSPTGRNNEQF
>TRBJ2-1|12|TRBV28
ASTLGDNYNEQF
>TRBJ1-1|11|TRBV5-6
ASNLGSSTEAF
>TRBJ2-7|9|TRBV20-1
SASYPYEQY
>TRBJ2-3|17|TRBV29-1
SVEGPTVGDGSSTDTQY